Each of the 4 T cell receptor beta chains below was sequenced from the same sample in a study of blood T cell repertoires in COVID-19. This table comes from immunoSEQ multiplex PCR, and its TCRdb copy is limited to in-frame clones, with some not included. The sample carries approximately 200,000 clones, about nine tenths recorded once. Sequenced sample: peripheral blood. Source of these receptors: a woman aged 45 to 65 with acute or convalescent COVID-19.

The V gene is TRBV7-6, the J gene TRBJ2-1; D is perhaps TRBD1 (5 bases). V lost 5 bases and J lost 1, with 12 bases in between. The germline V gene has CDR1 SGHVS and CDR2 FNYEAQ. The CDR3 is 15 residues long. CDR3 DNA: TGTGCCAGCAGCCCCCGTGACAGTTCCTACAATGAGCAGTTCTTC. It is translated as CASSPRDSSYNEQFF.

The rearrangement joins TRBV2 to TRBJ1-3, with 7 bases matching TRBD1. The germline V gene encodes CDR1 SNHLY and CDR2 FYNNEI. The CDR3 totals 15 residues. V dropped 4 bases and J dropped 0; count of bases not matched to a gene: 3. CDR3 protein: CASSGQGHSGNTIYF. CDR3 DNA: TGTGCCAGCAGTGGACAGGGCCACTCTGGAAACACCATATATTTT.

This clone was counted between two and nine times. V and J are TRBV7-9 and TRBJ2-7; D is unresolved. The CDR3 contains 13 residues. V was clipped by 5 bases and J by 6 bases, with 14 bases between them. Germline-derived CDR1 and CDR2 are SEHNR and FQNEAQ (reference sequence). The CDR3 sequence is CASSADMRAEQYF. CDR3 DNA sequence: TGTGCCAGCAGCGCAGACATGAGAGCCGAGCAGTACTTC.

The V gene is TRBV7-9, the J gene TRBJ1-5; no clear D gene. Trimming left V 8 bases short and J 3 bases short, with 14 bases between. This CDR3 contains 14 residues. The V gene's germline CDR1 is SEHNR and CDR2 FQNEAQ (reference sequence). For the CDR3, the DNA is TGTGCCAGCGAGGTTTATGTCGACAATCAGCCCCAGCATTTT. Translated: CASEVYVDNQPQHF.